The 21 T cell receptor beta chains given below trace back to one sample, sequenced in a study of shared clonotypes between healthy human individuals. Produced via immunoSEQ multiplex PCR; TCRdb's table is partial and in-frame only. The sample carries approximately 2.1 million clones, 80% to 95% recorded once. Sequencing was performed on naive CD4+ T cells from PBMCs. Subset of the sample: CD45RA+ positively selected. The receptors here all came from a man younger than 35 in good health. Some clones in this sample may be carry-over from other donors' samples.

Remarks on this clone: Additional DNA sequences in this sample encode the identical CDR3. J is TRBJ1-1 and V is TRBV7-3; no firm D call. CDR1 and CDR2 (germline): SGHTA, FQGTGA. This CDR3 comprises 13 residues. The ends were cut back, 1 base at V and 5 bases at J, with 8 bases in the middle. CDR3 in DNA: TGTGCCAGCAGCTTAAGGCGCGGGACTGAAGCTTTCTTT. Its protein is CASSLRRGTEAFF.

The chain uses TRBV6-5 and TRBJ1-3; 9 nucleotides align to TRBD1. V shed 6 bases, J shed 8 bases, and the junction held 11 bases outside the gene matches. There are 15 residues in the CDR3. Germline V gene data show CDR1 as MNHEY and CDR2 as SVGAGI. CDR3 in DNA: TGTGCCAGCAGCCTACAGGGGGCGAGTAGTGACACCATATATTTT. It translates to CASSLQGASSDTIYF.

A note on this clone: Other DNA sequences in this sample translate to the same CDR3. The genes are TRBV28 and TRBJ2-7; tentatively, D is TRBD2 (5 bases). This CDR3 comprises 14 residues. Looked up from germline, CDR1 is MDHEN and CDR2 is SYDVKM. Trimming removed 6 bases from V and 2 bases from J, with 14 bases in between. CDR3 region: CASSPGGSTYEQYF. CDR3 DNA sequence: TGTGCCAGCAGCCCCGGCGGGTCGACCTACGAGCAGTACTTC.

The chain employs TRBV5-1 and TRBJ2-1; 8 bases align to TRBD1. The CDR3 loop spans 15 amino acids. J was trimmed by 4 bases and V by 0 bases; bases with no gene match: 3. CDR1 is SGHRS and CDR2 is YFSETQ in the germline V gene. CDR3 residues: CASSLDRGDYNEQFF. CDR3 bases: TGCGCCAGCAGCTTGGACAGGGGGGATTACAATGAGCAGTTCTTC.

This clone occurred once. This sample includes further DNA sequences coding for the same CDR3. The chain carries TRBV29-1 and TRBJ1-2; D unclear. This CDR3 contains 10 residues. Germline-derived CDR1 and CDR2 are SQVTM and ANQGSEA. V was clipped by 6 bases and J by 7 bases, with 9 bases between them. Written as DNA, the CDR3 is TGCAGCGTGGAGGAAGGTGGCTACACCTTC. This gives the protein CSVEEGGYTF.

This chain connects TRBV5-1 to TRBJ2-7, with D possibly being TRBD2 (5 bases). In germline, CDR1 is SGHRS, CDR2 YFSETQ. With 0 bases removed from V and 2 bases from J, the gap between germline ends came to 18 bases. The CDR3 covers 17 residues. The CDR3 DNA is TGCGCCAGCAGCTTGGCGTGGTCTATTAGCGAACCCTACGAGCAGTACTTC. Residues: CASSLAWSISEPYEQYF.

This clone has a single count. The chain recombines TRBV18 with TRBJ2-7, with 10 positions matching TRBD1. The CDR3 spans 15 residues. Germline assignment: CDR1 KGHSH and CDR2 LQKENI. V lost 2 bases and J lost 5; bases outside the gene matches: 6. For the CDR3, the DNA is TGTGCCAGCTCACCAGCCCGGGACAGGGGTAACGAGCAGTACTTC. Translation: CASSPARDRGNEQYF.

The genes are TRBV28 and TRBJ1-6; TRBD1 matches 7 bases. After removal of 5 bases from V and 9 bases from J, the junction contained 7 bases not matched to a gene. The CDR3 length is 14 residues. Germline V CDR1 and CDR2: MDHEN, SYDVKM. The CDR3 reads CASSEGQPTSPLHF. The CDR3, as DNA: TGTGCCAGCAGTGAGGGACAGCCAACTTCACCCCTCCACTTT.

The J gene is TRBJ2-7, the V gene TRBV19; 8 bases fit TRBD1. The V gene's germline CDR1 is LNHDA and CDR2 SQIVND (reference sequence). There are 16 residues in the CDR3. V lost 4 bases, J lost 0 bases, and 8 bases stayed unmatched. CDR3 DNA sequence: TGTGCCAGTAGTAACGTACGACAGGGGACCTCCTACGAGCAGTACTTC. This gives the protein CASSNVRQGTSYEQYF.

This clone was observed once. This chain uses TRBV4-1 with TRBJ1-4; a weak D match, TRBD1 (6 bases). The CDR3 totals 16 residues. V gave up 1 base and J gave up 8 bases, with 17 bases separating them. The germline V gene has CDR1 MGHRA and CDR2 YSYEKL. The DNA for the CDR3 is TGCGCCAGCAGCCAAGCTAGCGGGGGCGTAAAGGAAAAACTGTTTTTT. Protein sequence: CASSQASGGVKEKLFF.

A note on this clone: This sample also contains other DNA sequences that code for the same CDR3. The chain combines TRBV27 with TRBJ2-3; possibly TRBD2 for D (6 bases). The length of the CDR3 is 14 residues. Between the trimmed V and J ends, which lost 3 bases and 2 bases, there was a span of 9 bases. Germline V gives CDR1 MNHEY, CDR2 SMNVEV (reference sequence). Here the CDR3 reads CASSFGGATDTQYF. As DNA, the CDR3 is TGTGCCAGCAGTTTCGGGGGAGCCACAGATACGCAGTATTTT.

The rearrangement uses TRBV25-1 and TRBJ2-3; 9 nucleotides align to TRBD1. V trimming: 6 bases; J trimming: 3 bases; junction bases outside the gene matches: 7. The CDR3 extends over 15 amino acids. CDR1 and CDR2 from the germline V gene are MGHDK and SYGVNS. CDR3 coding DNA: TGTGCCAGCAGCCTGGAGACAGGGGGAACAGATACGCAGTATTTT. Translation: CASSLETGGTDTQYF.

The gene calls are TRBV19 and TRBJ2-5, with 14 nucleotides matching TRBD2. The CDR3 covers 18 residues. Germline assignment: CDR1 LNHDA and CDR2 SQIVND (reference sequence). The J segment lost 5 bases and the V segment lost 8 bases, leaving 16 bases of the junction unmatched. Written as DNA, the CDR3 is TGTGCCAGTTCAATGGGACTAGCGGGAGTTTCTAGCTACGAGACCCAGTACTTC. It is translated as CASSMGLAGVSSYETQYF.

CDR3 loop: CASKGQGLYEQYF. The CDR3 DNA is TGTGCCAGCAAGGGACAGGGACTCTACGAGCAGTACTTC. The V call is TRBV28, the J call TRBJ2-7; 9 positions match TRBD1. Germline V lookup: CDR1 MDHEN, CDR2 SYDVKM. The CDR3 is 13 amino acids. After removal of 7 bases from V and 3 bases from J, the junction contained 4 bases not matched to a gene.

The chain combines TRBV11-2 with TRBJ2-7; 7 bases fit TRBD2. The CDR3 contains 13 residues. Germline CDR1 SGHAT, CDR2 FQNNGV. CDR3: CAVSGTSSHEQYF. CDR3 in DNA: TGTGCAGTGAGCGGGACGTCCAGCCACGAGCAGTACTTC.

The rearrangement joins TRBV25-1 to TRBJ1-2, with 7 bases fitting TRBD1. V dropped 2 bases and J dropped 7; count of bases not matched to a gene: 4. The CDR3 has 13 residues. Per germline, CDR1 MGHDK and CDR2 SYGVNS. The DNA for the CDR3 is TGTGCCAGCAGTGAACAATACAGGGGTGGCTACACCTTC. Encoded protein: CASSEQYRGGYTF.

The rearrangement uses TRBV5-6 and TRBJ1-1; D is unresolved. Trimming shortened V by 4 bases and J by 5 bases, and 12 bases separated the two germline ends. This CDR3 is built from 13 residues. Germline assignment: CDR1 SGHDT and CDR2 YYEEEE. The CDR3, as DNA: TGTGCCAGCAGCCGACGGTTGGATACTGAAGCTTTCTTT. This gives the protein CASSRRLDTEAFF. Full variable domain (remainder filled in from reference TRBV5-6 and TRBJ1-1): DAGVTQSPTHLIKTRGQQVTLRCSPKSGHDTVSWYQQALGQGPQFIFQYYEEEERQRGNFPDRFSGHQFPNYSSELNVNALLLGDSALYLCASSRRLDTEAFFGQGTRLTVV.

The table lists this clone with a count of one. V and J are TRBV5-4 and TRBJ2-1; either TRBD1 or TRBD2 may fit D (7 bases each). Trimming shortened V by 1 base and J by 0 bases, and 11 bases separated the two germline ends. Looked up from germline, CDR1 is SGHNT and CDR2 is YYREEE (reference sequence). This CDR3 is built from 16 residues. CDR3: CASSLSGGASYNEQFF. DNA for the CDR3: TGTGCCAGCAGCTTGTCAGGGGGGGCCTCCTACAATGAGCAGTTCTTC.

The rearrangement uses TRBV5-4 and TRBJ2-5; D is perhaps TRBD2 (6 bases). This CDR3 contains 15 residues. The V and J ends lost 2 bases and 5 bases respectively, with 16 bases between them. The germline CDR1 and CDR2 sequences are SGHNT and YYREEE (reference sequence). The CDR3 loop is CASSLSGGPSETQYF. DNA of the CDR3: TGTGCCAGCAGCTTAAGTGGAGGGCCGAGTGAGACCCAGTACTTC.

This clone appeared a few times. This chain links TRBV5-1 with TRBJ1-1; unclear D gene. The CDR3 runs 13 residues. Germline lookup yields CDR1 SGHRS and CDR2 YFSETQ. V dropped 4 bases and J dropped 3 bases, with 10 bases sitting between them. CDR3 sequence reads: CASSPDHYTEAFF. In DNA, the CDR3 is TGCGCCAGCAGCCCAGATCACTACACTGAAGCTTTCTTT.

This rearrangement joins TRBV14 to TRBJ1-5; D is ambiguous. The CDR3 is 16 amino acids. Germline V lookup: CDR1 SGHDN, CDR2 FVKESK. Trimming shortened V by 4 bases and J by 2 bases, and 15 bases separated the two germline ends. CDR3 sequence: CASSRVSEFGNQPQHF. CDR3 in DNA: TGTGCCAGCAGCCGAGTGAGTGAATTTGGCAATCAGCCCCAGCATTTT.